This T cell receptor beta chain came from a study of metastatic and nonmetastatic thyroid tumors. The study's findings and limits: It was reportedly found that TCR beta diversity was significantly higher in malignant thyroid tumors than in benign nodules, a difference seen in both blood and tumor samples.

For this clone: The antigen is unknown.

With MiXCR, TCRdb reprocessed the PCR reads. The table lists 24,000 or so clones, 22% of them singletons. Thyroid surgery had not been preceded by any treatment in any patient. The germline CDR1 and CDR2 sequences are SGHTA and FQGNSA. V gave up 0 bases and J gave up 3 bases, with 6 bases separating them. The CDR3 has 15 residues. The sample comprised tumor tissue. This TCR came from a female donor with papillary thyroid cancer or a benign thyroid nodule (not recorded which). Some clones in this sample may be carry-over from other donors' samples. J is TRBJ1-6 and V is TRBV7-2; D not resolved. The CDR3 bases are TGTGCCAGCAGCTTAGCAGGGCACTATAATTCACCCCTCCACTTT. This translates into CASSLAGHYNSPLHF.